Detailed here is one T cell receptor (beta chain). The repertoire was sequenced with immunoSEQ multiplex PCR; TCRdb's copy has only in-frame clones and lacks some. The profile covers 150,000 to 200,000 clones, with about 90% appearing a single time and about 9.3% taken by the ten largest. The CDR3 length is 14 residues. Germline V gene lookup returns CDR1 MNHEY and CDR2 SMNVEV (reference sequence). The V and J ends lost 3 bases and 3 bases, in that order; junction bases with no gene match: 4. This sample is drawn from a study of cytomegalovirus exposure and HLA in healthy donors. The specimen was PBMCs. The chain employs TRBV27 and TRBJ2-7; 8 bases agree with TRBD1. The clonotype was recovered from a woman under 30 in good health and CMV-seropositive. CDR3 sequence reads: CASSFGQGDYEQYF. Here the CDR3 DNA reads TGTGCCAGCAGTTTCGGACAGGGAGACTACGAGCAGTACTTC.